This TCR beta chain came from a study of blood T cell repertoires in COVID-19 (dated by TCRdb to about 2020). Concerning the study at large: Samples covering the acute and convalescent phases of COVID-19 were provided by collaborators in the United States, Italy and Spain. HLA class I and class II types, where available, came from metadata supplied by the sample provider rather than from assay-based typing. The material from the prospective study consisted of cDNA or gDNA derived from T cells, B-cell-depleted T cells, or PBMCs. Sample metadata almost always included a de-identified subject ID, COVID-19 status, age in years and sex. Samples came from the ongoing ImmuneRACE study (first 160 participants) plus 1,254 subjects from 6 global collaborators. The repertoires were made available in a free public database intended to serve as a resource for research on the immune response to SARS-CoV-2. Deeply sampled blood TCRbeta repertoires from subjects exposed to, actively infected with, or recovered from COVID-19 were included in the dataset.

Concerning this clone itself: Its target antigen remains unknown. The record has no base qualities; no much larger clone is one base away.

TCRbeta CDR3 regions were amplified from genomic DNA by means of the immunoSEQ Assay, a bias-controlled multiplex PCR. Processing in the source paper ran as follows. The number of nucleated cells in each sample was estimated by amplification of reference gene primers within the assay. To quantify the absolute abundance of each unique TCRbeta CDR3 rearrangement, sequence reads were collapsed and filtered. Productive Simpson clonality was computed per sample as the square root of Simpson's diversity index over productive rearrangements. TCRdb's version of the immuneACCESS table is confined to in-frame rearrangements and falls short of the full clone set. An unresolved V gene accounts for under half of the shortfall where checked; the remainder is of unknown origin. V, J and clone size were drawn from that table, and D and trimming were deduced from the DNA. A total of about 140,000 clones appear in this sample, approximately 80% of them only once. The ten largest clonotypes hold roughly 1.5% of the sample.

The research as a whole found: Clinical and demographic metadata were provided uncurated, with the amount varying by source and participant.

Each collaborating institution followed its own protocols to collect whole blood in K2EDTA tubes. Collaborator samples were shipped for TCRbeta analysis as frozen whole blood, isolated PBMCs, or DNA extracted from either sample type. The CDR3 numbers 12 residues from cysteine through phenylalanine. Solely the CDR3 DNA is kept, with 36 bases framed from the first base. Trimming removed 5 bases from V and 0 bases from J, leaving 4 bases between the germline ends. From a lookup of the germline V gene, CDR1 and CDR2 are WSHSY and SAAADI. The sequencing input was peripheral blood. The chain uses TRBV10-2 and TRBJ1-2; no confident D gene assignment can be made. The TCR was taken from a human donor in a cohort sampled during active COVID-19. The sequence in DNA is TGCGCCAGCAGTTCTTCTAACTATGGCTACACCTTC. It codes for CASSSSNYGYTF.